This passage covers 26 T cell receptor beta chains from one sample sequenced in a study of OX40 agonist ivuxolimab in advanced cancers. Clones were sequenced by immunoSEQ multiplex PCR, and TCRdb holds only the in-frame ones, with some missing. Among about 6,700 clones listed, less than 95% were seen once. Sequencing used CD4+ or CD8+ T cells sorted from blood, obtained in a trial of the OX40 agonist ivuxolimab. The receptors stem from an adult with an advanced solid tumor such as melanoma, head and neck, liver or kidney cancer.

The gene calls are TRBV5-6 and TRBJ2-2, with a possible D match to TRBD2 (5 bases). The CDR3 loop spans 14 amino acids. Between the trimmed V and J ends, which lost 2 bases and 4 bases, there was a span of 9 bases. CDR1 and CDR2 from the germline V gene are SGHDT and YYEEEE. CDR3 in DNA: TGTGCCAGCAGCTTAAGAAGCGGCACCGGGGAGCTGTTTTTT. Protein product: CASSLRSGTGELFF.

V usage is TRBV28 and J usage is TRBJ1-4, with a possible D match to TRBD1 (6 bases). Trimming took off 3 bases at V and 8 bases at J, with 13 bases between the two ends. The CDR3 is made up of 14 amino acids. The germline V gene encodes CDR1 MDHEN and CDR2 SYDVKM. The CDR3 nucleotides are TGTGCCAGCAGTTTTGAGGGGGGTGGGGAAAAACTGTTTTTT. It codes for CASSFEGGGEKLFF.

The chain couples TRBV6-6 to TRBJ1-5; 11 bases fit TRBD1. CDR1 MNHNY and CDR2 SVGAGI come from the germline V gene (reference sequence). The CDR3 is 15 residues long. The V and J ends lost 1 base and 5 bases, in that order; junction bases with no gene match: 1. The CDR3 DNA is TGTGCCAGCAGTTACTGGACAGGGGGCGATCAGCCCCAGCATTTT. This codes for CASSYWTGGDQPQHF.

CDR3 in DNA: TGTGCCAGCATTAGGACAGGGCCCGCTCGGGATGAGCAGTTCTTC. Protein: CASIRTGPARDEQFF. The chain joins TRBV28 to TRBJ2-1, with 8 bases matching TRBD1. Trimming at V came to 7 bases and at J to 8 bases, leaving 13 bases not matched to a gene. Germline V lookup: CDR1 MDHEN, CDR2 SYDVKM. CDR3 size: 15 residues.

This clone was seen only once. The rearrangement uses TRBV11-3 and TRBJ1-1; no clear D. Looked up from germline, CDR1 is SGHNT and CDR2 is YENEEA. Trimming took off 1 base at V and 1 base at J, with 4 bases between the two ends. This CDR3 comprises 13 residues. CDR3 residues: CASSLAPNTEAFF. The DNA of the CDR3 is TGTGCCAGCAGCTTAGCCCCGAACACTGAAGCTTTCTTT. Variable domain in full (rest from reference TRBV11-3 and TRBJ1-1): EAGVVQSPRYKIIEKKQPVAFWCNPISGHNTLYWYLQNLGQGPELLIRYENEEAVDDSQLPKDRFSAERLKGVDSTLKIQPAELGDSAVYLCASSLAPNTEAFFGQGTRLTVV.

This clone was seen a few times. The rearrangement uses TRBV28 and TRBJ2-3; 7 positions match TRBD2. CDR1 MDHEN and CDR2 SYDVKM come from the germline V gene. With 7 bases clipped from V and 2 bases from J, the junction kept 9 bases outside the gene matches. The CDR3 loop spans 15 amino acids. The CDR3 region is CASMDPSGLTDTQYF. CDR3 DNA sequence: TGTGCCAGCATGGACCCTAGCGGCCTCACAGATACGCAGTATTTT.

The V and J genes are TRBV28 and TRBJ1-1; maybe TRBD1 (5 bases). CDR3 length: 15 residues. V lost 5 bases and J 7 bases, leaving 20 bases between the germline ends. Germline values: CDR1 MDHEN, CDR2 SYDVKM. The CDR3 spells CASSPPGAKRDEAFF. The CDR3 DNA is TGTGCCAGCAGTCCCCCCGGGGCCAAGCGGGATGAAGCTTTCTTT. Variable domain in full (rest from reference TRBV28 and TRBJ1-1): DVKVTQSSRYLVKRTGEKVFLECVQDMDHENMFWYRQDPGLGLRLIYFSYDVKMKEKGDIPEGYSVSREKKERFSLILESASTNQTSMYLCASSPPGAKRDEAFFGQGTRLTVV.

This CDR3 is CASSLTSGYEQYF. The CDR3 DNA sequence: TGCGCCAGCAGCTTGACTAGCGGCTACGAGCAGTACTTC. The V gene is TRBV5-1, the J gene TRBJ2-7; 8 bases line up with TRBD2. CDR3 length: 13 residues. V trimming: 1 base; J trimming: 3 bases; junction bases outside the gene matches: 0. Germline lookup yields CDR1 SGHRS and CDR2 YFSETQ.

The V call is TRBV5-8, the J call TRBJ2-1; 9 bases map to TRBD2. The CDR3 runs 16 residues. V gave up 2 bases and J gave up 2 bases; unmatched junction bases: 5. From germline, CDR1 is SGHTS and CDR2 YDEGEE. CDR3 bases: TGTGCCAGCAGCTTACTAGCGGGCCCCCCCTACAATGAGCAGTTCTTC. Amino acid sequence: CASSLLAGPPYNEQFF.

V and J are TRBV11-2 and TRBJ1-6; D is ambiguous. The CDR3 has 13 residues. Deletions cut 1 base from V and 4 bases from J, with 2 bases between. In germline, CDR1 is SGHAT, CDR2 FQNNGV. Here the CDR3 DNA reads TGTGCCAGCAGCTTAGGGTATAATTCACCCCTCCACTTT. Protein sequence: CASSLGYNSPLHF.

V is TRBV10-2 and J is TRBJ1-5, with 10 bases that match TRBD1. The CDR3 spans 16 residues. V shed 6 bases, J shed 2 bases, and the junction held 7 bases outside the gene matches. Germline CDR1 and CDR2: WSHSY and SAAADI. The CDR3 bases are TGCGCCAGCAGGGACAGGGGGTTTGGCGGCAATCAGCCCCAGCATTTT. As protein: CASRDRGFGGNQPQHF.

CDR3 amino acids: CAWRLGLAGIEQYF. CDR3 nucleotides: TGTGCCTGGAGGTTGGGACTAGCGGGAATCGAGCAGTACTTC. This chain uses TRBV30 with TRBJ2-7; TRBD2 aligns across 13 bases. J lost 6 bases, V lost 3 bases, and 5 bases had no gene match. The germline V gene has CDR1 GTSNPN and CDR2 SVGIG (reference sequence). The CDR3 sequence is 14 residues long.

This rearrangement joins TRBV4-2 to TRBJ2-1; 12 positions agree with TRBD2. The CDR3 has 22 amino acids. V dropped 4 bases and J dropped 3; count of bases not matched to a gene: 22. The germline gives CDR1 LGHNA, CDR2 YNFKEQ. CDR3 residues: CASSPGTGGRGQLAGGYNEQFF. The DNA of the CDR3 is TGTGCCAGCAGCCCCGGGACAGGCGGTCGGGGCCAACTAGCGGGAGGCTACAATGAGCAGTTCTTC.

This chain joins TRBV10-1 and TRBJ2-2, with unresolved D. The CDR3 consists of 14 residues. Trimming cost V 0 bases and J 0 bases, with 2 bases left between them. Germline CDR1 reads WNHNN; CDR2 reads SYGVQD (reference sequence). CDR3 nucleotides: TGCGCCAGCAGTGAGTCGTCGAACACCGGGGAGCTGTTTTTT. Protein sequence: CASSESSNTGELFF.

V usage is TRBV5-1 and J usage is TRBJ2-5; D is undetermined. Per germline, CDR1 SGHRS and CDR2 YFSETQ. Trimming pared 6 bases from V and 3 bases from J, leaving 6 bases between. The CDR3 has 11 amino acids. The CDR3 DNA follows: TGCGCCAGCACCTCCGAAGAGACCCAGTACTTC. It encodes CASTSEETQYF. Complete variable domain (other parts from reference TRBV5-1 and TRBJ2-5): KAGVTQTPRYLIKTRGQQVTLSCSPISGHRSVSWYQQTPGQGLQFLFEYFSETQRNKGNFPGRFSGRQFSNSRSEMNVSTLELGDSALYLCASTSEETQYFGPGTRLLVL.

This chain links TRBV19 with TRBJ2-5; TRBD1 matches at 9 bases. The CDR3 totals 15 residues. CDR1 LNHDA and CDR2 SQIVND come from the germline V gene (reference sequence). V gave up 5 bases and J gave up 5 bases; unmatched junction bases: 9. The CDR3 protein is CASSSGTGRRETQYF. CDR3 bases: TGTGCCAGTAGTTCCGGGACAGGGAGAAGGGAGACCCAGTACTTC.

J is TRBJ2-1 and V is TRBV7-2, with 7 positions matching TRBD2. The germline V gene encodes CDR1 SGHTA and CDR2 FQGNSA. Trimming took 5 bases from V and 4 from J; bases not matched to a gene: 8. This CDR3 region has 15 residues. CDR3 nucleotide sequence: TGTGCCAGCAGCCGAACCGGGACTACATACAATGAGCAGTTCTTC. Residues: CASSRTGTTYNEQFF. The complete variable domain, with remaining parts taken from reference TRBV7-2 and TRBJ2-1, reads GAGVSQSPSNKVTEKGKDVELRCDPISGHTALYWYRQSLGQGLEFLIYFQGNSAPDKSGLPSDRFSAERTGGSVSTLTIQRTQQEDSAVYLCASSRTGTTYNEQFFGPGTRLTVL.

This clone was seen a handful of times. The rearrangement links TRBV7-2 to TRBJ2-7; no firm D call. Germline V gives CDR1 SGHTA, CDR2 FQGNSA. The CDR3 totals 14 residues. V was clipped by 2 bases and J by 1 base, with 9 bases between them. CDR3 residues: CASSLMSASYEQYF. CDR3 sequence (DNA): TGTGCCAGCAGCTTAATGTCAGCTTCCTACGAGCAGTACTTC.

V and J are TRBV9 and TRBJ2-7; 8 bases map to TRBD2. The CDR3 consists of 15 residues. The trim removed 0 bases at V and 3 bases at J, leaving 5 bases unmatched. CDR1 is SGDLS and CDR2 is YYNGEE in the germline V gene. The CDR3, as DNA: TGTGCCAGCAGCGTAGAGCCTAGCGGGTTCTACGAGCAGTACTTC. Translated, it gives CASSVEPSGFYEQYF.

The chain combines TRBV18 with TRBJ1-2; D gene unclear. V lost 6 bases and J 5 bases, leaving 13 bases between the germline ends. In germline, CDR1 is KGHSH, CDR2 LQKENI. The CDR3 has 13 residues. The CDR3 DNA reads TGTGCCAGCTCGCCCCCTATGGGGTATGGCTACACCTTC. It is translated as CASSPPMGYGYTF.

This rearrangement joins TRBV5-6 to TRBJ2-1, with TRBD2 identical over 11 bases. The CDR3 contains 15 residues. Per germline, CDR1 SGHDT and CDR2 YYEEEE. V trimming: 4 bases; J trimming: 5 bases; junction bases outside the gene matches: 5. The CDR3 DNA sequence: TGTGCCAGCAGCGAAACTAGCGGGAGCCACAATGAGCAGTTCTTC. Its translation is CASSETSGSHNEQFF.

The chain has TRBV18 and TRBJ2-7; D is uncertain. The germline V and J ends were trimmed by 2 bases and 1 base, with 9 bases remaining between them. Germline V gene lookup returns CDR1 KGHSH and CDR2 LQKENI. The CDR3 runs 14 residues. The CDR3 loop is CASSPSMGSYEQYF. CDR3 nucleotide sequence: TGTGCCAGCTCACCATCAATGGGATCCTACGAGCAGTACTTC.

The chain has TRBV19 and TRBJ1-2, with D perhaps TRBD1 (6 bases). Looked up from germline, CDR1 is LNHDA and CDR2 is SQIVND (reference sequence). Trimming took 7 bases from V and 7 from J, leaving 22 bases between them. The length of the CDR3 is 15 residues. The chain's CDR3 is CASIFRTDQLFGYTF. CDR3 DNA sequence: TGTGCCAGTATCTTCCGGACAGACCAATTATTTGGCTACACCTTC.

The J gene is TRBJ2-7, the V gene TRBV6-4; TRBD1 is a possible D gene (6 bases). The ends were cut back, 6 bases at V and 7 bases at J, with 28 bases in the middle. Germline assignment: CDR1 MRHNA and CDR2 SNTAGT. CDR3 size: 17 residues. For the CDR3, the DNA is TGTGCCAGCAGGGGGGCTACCTACCCTCCACCCTCCTTGGAGCAGTACTTC. This codes for CASRGATYPPPSLEQYF.

The chain couples TRBV10-2 to TRBJ2-5, with D unclear. The CDR3 length is 12 residues. Germline V CDR1 and CDR2: WSHSY, SAAADI. V was shortened by 4 bases and J by 4 bases, with 7 bases between the two germline ends. The DNA of the CDR3 is TGCGCCAGCAGTGCTACCAGAGAGACCCAGTACTTC. Translating it yields CASSATRETQYF.

CDR3 in amino acids: CASSQGLLPGTDTQYF. In DNA, the CDR3 is TGCGCCAGCAGCCAAGGGCTGCTTCCTGGCACAGATACGCAGTATTTT. The chain couples TRBV4-1 to TRBJ2-3; the D is unclear. There are 16 residues in the CDR3. Germline V CDR1 and CDR2: MGHRA, YSYEKL. V lost 1 base and J lost 1, with 12 bases in between.